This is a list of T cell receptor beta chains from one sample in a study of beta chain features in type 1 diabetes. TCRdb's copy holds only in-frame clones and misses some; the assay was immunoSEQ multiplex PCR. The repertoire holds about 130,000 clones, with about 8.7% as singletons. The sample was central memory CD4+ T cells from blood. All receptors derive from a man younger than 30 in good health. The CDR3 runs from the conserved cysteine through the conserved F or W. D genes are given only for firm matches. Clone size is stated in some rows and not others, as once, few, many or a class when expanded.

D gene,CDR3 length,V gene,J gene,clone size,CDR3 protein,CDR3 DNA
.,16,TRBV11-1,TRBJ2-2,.,CASSFNTVANTGELFF,TGTGCCAGCAGTTTCAACACCGTCGCGAACACCGGGGAGCTGTTTTTT
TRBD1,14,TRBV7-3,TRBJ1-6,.,CASSSQGTGSPLHF,TGTGCCAGCAGCTCACAGGGGACGGGTTCACCCCTCCACTTT
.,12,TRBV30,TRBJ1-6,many,CAWGDRSSPLHF,TGTGCCTGGGGTGACAGGAGTTCACCCCTCCACTTT
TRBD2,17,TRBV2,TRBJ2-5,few,CASIWTSGDSKQETQYF,TGTGCCAGCATCTGGACTAGCGGGGATTCTAAACAAGAGACCCAGTACTTC
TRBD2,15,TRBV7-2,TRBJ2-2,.,CASSSWTSGGEELFF,TGTGCCAGCAGCTCCTGGACTAGCGGGGGCGAGGAGCTGTTTTTT
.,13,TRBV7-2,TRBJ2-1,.,CASSFRRSNEQFF,TGTGCCAGCAGTTTCCGAAGGAGTAATGAGCAGTTCTTC
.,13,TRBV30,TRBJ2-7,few,CAWSVSWGSEQYF,TGTGCCTGGAGTGTATCTTGGGGCTCCGAGCAGTACTTC
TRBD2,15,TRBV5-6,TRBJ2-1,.,CASTLLAGGDNEQFF,TGTGCCAGCACCTTACTAGCGGGGGGGGACAATGAGCAGTTCTTC
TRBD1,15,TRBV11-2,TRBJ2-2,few,CASSLTGGNTGELFF,TGTGCCAGCAGCCTGACAGGGGGGAACACCGGGGAGCTGTTTTTT
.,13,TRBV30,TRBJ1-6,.,CAWGQYLDSPLHF,TGTGCCTGGGGACAGTATTTGGATTCACCCCTCCACTTT
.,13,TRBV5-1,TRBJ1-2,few,CASSPGGSGGYTF,TGCGCCAGCAGCCCCGGGGGTTCCGGTGGCTACACCTTC
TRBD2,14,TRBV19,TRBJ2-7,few,CASSLAGASYEQYF,TGTGCCAGTTCCTTAGCGGGGGCCTCCTACGAGCAGTACTTC
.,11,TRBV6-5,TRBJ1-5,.,CASSYLGPQHF,TGTGCCAGCAGTTACCTAGGGCCCCAGCATTTT
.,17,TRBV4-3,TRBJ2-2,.,CASSPSGGYANTGELFF,TGCGCCAGCAGCCCCAGTGGGGGGTACGCGAACACCGGGGAGCTGTTTTTT
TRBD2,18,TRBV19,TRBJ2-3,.,CASSSGLAGGLRTDTQYF,TGTGCCAGTAGTTCGGGACTAGCGGGGGGCCTTCGCACAGATACGCAGTATTTT
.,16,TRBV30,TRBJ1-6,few,CAWSVRTDWGGSPLHF,TGTGCCTGGAGTGTAAGGACAGACTGGGGGGGTTCACCCCTCCACTTT
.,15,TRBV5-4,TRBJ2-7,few,CASSLGQGSSYEQYF,TGTGCCAGCAGCTTGGGGCAGGGGTCTTCCTACGAGCAGTACTTC
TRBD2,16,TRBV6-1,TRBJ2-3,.,CASSVGLAGGPDTQYF,TGTGCCAGCAGTGTGGGACTAGCGGGGGGCCCAGATACGCAGTATTTT
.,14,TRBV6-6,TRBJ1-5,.,CASSYPGLSQPQHF,TGTGCCAGCAGTTACCCAGGGTTGAGTCAGCCCCAGCATTTT
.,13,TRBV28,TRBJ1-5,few,CASSLSGDQPQHF,TGTGCCAGCAGTTTATCAGGGGATCAGCCCCAGCATTTT
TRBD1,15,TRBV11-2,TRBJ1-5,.,CASSPDGTGNQPQHF,TGTGCCAGCAGCCCGGACGGGACAGGCAATCAGCCCCAGCATTTT
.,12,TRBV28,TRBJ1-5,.,CASSESDQPQHF,TGTGCCAGCAGTGAATCGGATCAGCCCCAGCATTTT
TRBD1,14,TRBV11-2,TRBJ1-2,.,CASSWGQGARGYTF,TGTGCCAGCAGCTGGGGACAGGGGGCTCGTGGCTACACCTTC
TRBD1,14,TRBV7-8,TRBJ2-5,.,CASSLAGQGQTQYF,TGTGCCAGCAGCTTAGCTGGACAGGGACAGACCCAGTACTTC
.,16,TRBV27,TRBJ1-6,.,CASSLEAASYNSPLHF,TGTGCCAGCAGTTTAGAAGCCGCGAGTTATAATTCACCCCTCCACTTT
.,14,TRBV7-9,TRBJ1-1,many,CASSPRRGDTEAFF,TGTGCCAGCAGCCCGAGAAGGGGCGACACTGAAGCTTTCTTT
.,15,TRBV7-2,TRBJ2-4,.,CASSFDRLAKNIQYF,TGTGCCAGCAGCTTCGACAGGCTAGCCAAAAACATTCAGTACTTC
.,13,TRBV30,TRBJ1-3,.,CAWSVGAGNTIYF,TGTGCCTGGAGTGTGGGGGCCGGAAACACCATATATTTT
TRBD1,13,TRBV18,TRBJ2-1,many,CASSPRGLGEQFF,TGTGCCAGCTCACCCAGGGGGCTTGGTGAGCAGTTCTTC
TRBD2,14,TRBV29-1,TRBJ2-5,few,CSALRSASGETQYF,TGCAGCGCCCTTCGCTCGGCTAGCGGGGAGACCCAGTACTTC
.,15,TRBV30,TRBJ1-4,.,CAWRTGPATNEKLFF,TGTGCCTGGAGGACAGGACCGGCAACTAATGAAAAACTGTTTTTT
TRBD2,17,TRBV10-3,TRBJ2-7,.,CASQGGWGRGGNYEQYF,TGTGCCTCACAAGGCGGATGGGGTCGGGGGGGCAACTACGAGCAGTACTTC
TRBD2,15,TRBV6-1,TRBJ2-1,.,CASTPWRGGRDEQFF,TGTGCCAGCACCCCGTGGCGGGGGGGCCGGGATGAGCAGTTCTTC
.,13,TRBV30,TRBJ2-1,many,CAWSGSSYNEQFF,TGTGCCTGGAGCGGGAGCTCCTACAATGAGCAGTTCTTC
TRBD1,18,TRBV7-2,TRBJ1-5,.,CASSLDGTGVLGNQPQHF,TGTGCCAGCAGCTTAGACGGGACAGGGGTTTTGGGCAATCAGCCCCAGCATTTT
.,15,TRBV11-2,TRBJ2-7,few,CASSLDGGTRNEQYF,TGTGCCAGCAGCTTAGACGGGGGGACAAGAAACGAGCAGTACTTC
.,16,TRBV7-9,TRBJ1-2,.,CASSFTGSGANYGYTF,TGTGCCAGCAGCTTCACAGGGTCAGGGGCTAACTATGGCTACACCTTC
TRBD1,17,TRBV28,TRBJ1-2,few,CASYPPGTAGYNYGYTF,TGTGCCAGCTATCCCCCCGGGACAGCCGGGTATAACTATGGCTACACCTTC
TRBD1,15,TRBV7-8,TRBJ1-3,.,CASSQQGNSGNTIYF,TGTGCCAGCAGCCAACAGGGGAACTCTGGAAACACCATATATTTT
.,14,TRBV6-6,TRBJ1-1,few,CASSYSGGNTEAFF,TGTGCCAGCAGTTACTCCGGGGGGAACACTGAAGCTTTCTTT
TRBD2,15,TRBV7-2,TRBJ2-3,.,CASSLDGGDTDTQYF,TGTGCCAGCAGCTTAGACGGGGGGGACACAGATACGCAGTATTTT
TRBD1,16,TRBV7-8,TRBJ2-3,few,CASSSQAGGDTDTQYF,TGTGCCAGCAGCTCTCAAGCAGGGGGCGACACAGATACGCAGTATTTT
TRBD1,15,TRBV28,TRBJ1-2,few,CASSSQGTGFYGYTF,TGTGCCAGCAGTTCCCAGGGGACAGGATTCTATGGCTACACCTTC
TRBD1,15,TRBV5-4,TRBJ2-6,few,CASNLQGFGANVLTF,TGTGCCAGCAACTTACAGGGGTTTGGGGCCAACGTCCTGACTTTC
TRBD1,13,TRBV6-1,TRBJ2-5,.,CASSTQGGETQYF,TGTGCCAGCAGTACACAGGGGGGAGAGACCCAGTACTTC
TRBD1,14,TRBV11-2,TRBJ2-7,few,CASSSRDRGGEQYF,TGTGCCAGCAGCTCCCGGGACAGGGGGGGCGAGCAGTACTTC
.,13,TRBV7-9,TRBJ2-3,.,CASSPDNTDTQYF,TGTGCCAGCAGCCCGGACAACACAGATACGCAGTATTTT
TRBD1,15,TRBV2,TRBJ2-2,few,CASIIRDRGAGELFF,TGTGCCAGCATTATCCGGGACAGGGGGGCCGGGGAGCTGTTTTTT